The 8 T cell receptor beta chains listed next were all sequenced from one sample in a study of cytomegalovirus exposure and HLA in healthy donors (dated by TCRdb to the late 2010s). Preparation of the library involved the immunoSEQ multiplex PCR assay. A mixture of 60 forward primers for TCR Vbeta segments and 13 reverse primers for TCR Jbeta segments was used in the multiplex PCR. Imported from immuneACCESS, the table was reduced by TCRdb to in-frame sequences with V and J called. These copies leave out some clones; in studies compared against another copy, an unresolved V gene accounts for under half, and the cause of the remainder is not known. The sample table contains under 200,000 clones; only one count was recorded for 82% of them. The ten largest clonotypes hold under 1% of the sample. Sequenced: PBMCs. These receptors were collected from a girl under 10 years old in good health and CMV-seropositive.

The chain couples TRBV2 to TRBJ1-4; the D gene is possibly TRBD1 (5 bases). The CDR3 covers 14 residues. CDR1 is SNHLY and CDR2 is FYNNEI in the germline V gene. The V end lost 3 bases, the J end lost 7 bases, and 12 bases lay between the germline ends. In nucleotides, the CDR3 is TGTGCCAGCAGTGACCCCAGGGTGGCTGAAAAACTGTTTTTT. As protein: CASSDPRVAEKLFF.

This chain joins TRBV6-1 and TRBJ1-5; weak D call: TRBD1 (5 bases). CDR1 MNHNS and CDR2 SASEGT come from the germline V gene. This CDR3 comprises 14 residues. Trimming cost V 8 bases and J 6 bases, with 17 bases left between them. The CDR3: CASGGGRGVQPQHF. The CDR3 DNA sequence: TGTGCCAGCGGGGGGGGGAGAGGAGTTCAGCCCCAGCATTTT.

This chain uses TRBV2 with TRBJ2-1; 9 nucleotides line up with TRBD1. V was clipped by 5 bases and J by 2 bases; unmatched bases: 7. The germline gives CDR1 SNHLY, CDR2 FYNNEI. The CDR3 spans 16 residues. CDR3 in DNA: TGTGCCAGCAGTACCGGACAGGGGATTACCTACAATGAGCAGTTCTTC. Translated, it gives CASSTGQGITYNEQFF.

This chain uses TRBV11-3 with TRBJ2-7, with 14 nucleotides matching TRBD2. Trimming cost V 5 bases and J 3 bases; bases outside gene matches: 6. Looked up from germline, CDR1 is SGHNT and CDR2 is YENEEA. The CDR3 contains 16 residues. CDR3 sequence: CASSPAGTSGSYEQYF. CDR3 sequence (DNA): TGTGCCAGCAGCCCTGCCGGGACTAGCGGGAGCTACGAGCAGTACTTC.

This rearrangement joins TRBV19 to TRBJ2-7; D is ambiguous. Germline V lookup: CDR1 LNHDA, CDR2 SQIVND (reference sequence). This CDR3 has 14 residues. The V gene lost 0 bases and the J gene lost 0 bases, with 6 bases spanning the gap. The CDR3 loop reads CASSIEWSSYEQYF. The CDR3, as DNA: TGTGCCAGTAGTATAGAGTGGAGCTCCTACGAGCAGTACTTC.

This clone appeared a few times. The V gene is TRBV4-1, the J gene TRBJ1-1; D gene unclear. The CDR3 loop spans 14 amino acids. V was pared by 0 bases and J by 0 bases, with 5 bases between. Germline V gene sequence: CDR1 MGHRA, CDR2 YSYEKL. The CDR3 sequence is CASSQDSVNTEAFF. CDR3 DNA sequence: TGCGCCAGCAGCCAAGATTCAGTGAACACTGAAGCTTTCTTT.

CDR3 sequence: CASSFMGADRAQETQYF. The DNA for the CDR3 is TGTGCCAGCAGTTTTATGGGAGCAGACAGGGCCCAAGAGACCCAGTACTTC. The rearrangement links TRBV28 to TRBJ2-5, with TRBD1 matching over 7 bases. V trimming: 3 bases; J trimming: 1 base; junction bases outside the gene matches: 11. Germline CDR1 reads MDHEN; CDR2 reads SYDVKM. The CDR3 totals 17 residues.

The chain has TRBV2 and TRBJ2-3, with 10 bases aligning to TRBD2. This CDR3 is 16 amino acids long. V shed 7 bases and J 4 bases; nucleotides not matched to a gene: 11. Germline CDR1 reads SNHLY; CDR2 reads FYNNEI. DNA of the CDR3: TGTGCCAGCATGGAGGTAGCGGGAGGCTCAGCAGATACGCAGTATTTT. Residues: CASMEVAGGSADTQYF.